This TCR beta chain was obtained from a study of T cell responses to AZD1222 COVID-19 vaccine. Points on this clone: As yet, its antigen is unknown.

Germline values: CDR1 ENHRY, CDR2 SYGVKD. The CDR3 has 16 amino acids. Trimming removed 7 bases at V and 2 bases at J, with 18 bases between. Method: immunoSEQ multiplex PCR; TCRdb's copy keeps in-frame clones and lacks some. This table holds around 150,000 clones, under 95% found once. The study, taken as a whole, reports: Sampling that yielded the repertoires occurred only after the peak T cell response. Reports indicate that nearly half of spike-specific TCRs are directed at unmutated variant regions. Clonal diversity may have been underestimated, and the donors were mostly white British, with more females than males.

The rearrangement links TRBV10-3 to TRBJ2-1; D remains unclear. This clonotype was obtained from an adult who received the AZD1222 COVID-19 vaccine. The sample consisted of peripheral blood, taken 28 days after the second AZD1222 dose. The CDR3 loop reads CAIKLASAETYNEQFF. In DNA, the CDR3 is TGTGCCATCAAACTGGCCTCCGCGGAGACCTACAATGAGCAGTTCTTC.